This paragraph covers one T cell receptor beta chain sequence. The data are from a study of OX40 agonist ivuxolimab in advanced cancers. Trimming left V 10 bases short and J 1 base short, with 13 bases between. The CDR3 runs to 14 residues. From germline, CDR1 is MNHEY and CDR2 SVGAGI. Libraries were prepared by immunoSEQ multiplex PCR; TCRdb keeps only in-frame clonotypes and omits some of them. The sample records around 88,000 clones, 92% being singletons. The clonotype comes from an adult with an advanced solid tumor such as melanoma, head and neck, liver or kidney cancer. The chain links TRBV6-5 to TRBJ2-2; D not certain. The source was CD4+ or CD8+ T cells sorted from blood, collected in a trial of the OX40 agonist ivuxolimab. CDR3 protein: CANAKSGNTGELFF. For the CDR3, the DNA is TGTGCCAACGCGAAATCCGGGAACACCGGGGAGCTGTTTTTT.